The 6 T cell receptor beta chains reported below all come from one sample, sequenced in a study of blood T cells in healthy people across ages. A second PCR of about 7 to 12 cycles used a sample-barcoded 5' primer and a J-beta primer mix. Each CDR3 protein gets one entry after TCRdb re-called the 5' RACE reads with MiXCR. The sample holds around 800,000 distinct CDR3 sequences; roughly 25% are singletons and the top ten take around 2.9%. These sequences were also reported in another study, on T cells of mothers and their children.

The sequenced material came from blood. These receptors all come from a boy younger than 18 in good health.

This clonotype was detected only a few times. This chain uses TRBV12-3 or TRBV12-4 with TRBJ2-1, with 9 bases identical to TRBD2. The V gene end was trimmed by 5 bases and the J gene end by 4 bases; junction bases not matched to a gene: 6. The CDR3 is made up of 15 amino acids. The CDR3 DNA sequence: TGTGCCAGCAGTCCCAGCGGGGGGAATTACAATGAGCAGTTCTTC. Its translation: CASSPSGGNYNEQFF.

V usage is TRBV6-2 or TRBV6-3 and J usage is TRBJ2-1; the match to TRBD2 covers 8 bases. The CDR3 contains 13 residues. V shed 7 bases and J 8 bases; nucleotides not matched to a gene: 7. Looked up from germline, CDR1 is MNHEY and CDR2 is SVGEGT. CDR3 sequence: CASKDGGADEQFF. The CDR3 nucleotides are TGTGCCAGCAAGGACGGGGGGGCGGATGAGCAGTTCTTC.

This sequence joins TRBV7-9 and TRBJ2-1; TRBD2 matches 9 bases. J lost 4 bases, V lost 1 base, and 8 bases had no gene match. The CDR3 is 17 amino acids. The V gene's germline CDR1 is SEHNR and CDR2 FQNEAQ (reference sequence). The CDR3 sequence is CASSLGGGGAGYNEQFF. DNA for the CDR3: TGTGCCAGCAGCTTAGGGGGCGGGGGGGCCGGATACAATGAGCAGTTCTTC.

J is TRBJ2-3 and V is TRBV3-1; 9 bases match TRBD2. The junction had 8 bases not matched to a gene; V was cut back by 0 bases and J by 10 bases. The germline gives CDR1 LGHDT, CDR2 YNNKEL (reference sequence). The CDR3 has 15 amino acids. CDR3 in amino acids: CASSQDTPAGGPQYF. CDR3 nucleotide sequence: TGTGCCAGCAGCCAAGACACACCAGCGGGGGGACCGCAGTATTTT.

The V gene is TRBV9, the J gene TRBJ2-1; 11 nucleotides match TRBD1. The CDR3 runs to 16 residues. J lost 3 bases, V lost 0 bases, and 2 bases had no gene match. CDR1 SGDLS and CDR2 YYNGEE come from the germline V gene. The CDR3: CASSVGGTGGYNEQFF. As DNA, the CDR3 is TGTGCCAGCAGCGTAGGGGGGACAGGGGGCTACAATGAGCAGTTCTTC.

The chain carries TRBV12-3 or TRBV12-4 and TRBJ1-3, with D uncertain. The V and J ends lost 3 bases and 0 bases respectively, with 18 bases between them. The CDR3 covers 18 residues. The CDR3 bases are TGTGCCAGCAGTTTCGAAGCTACGTATTTCAGCTCTGGAAACACCATATATTTT. Translated, it gives CASSFEATYFSSGNTIYF.